This TCR beta chain was sequenced during a study of blood T cell repertoires in COVID-19. Study-wide background: T cells, B-cell-depleted T cells, or PBMCs provided the cDNA or gDNA that served as material.

Profiling relied on immunoSEQ multiplex PCR, and the TCRdb table lists in-frame clones only, not all of them. The sample includes 400,000 to 450,000 clones, around 90% seen only once; the top ten take about 0.63%. The CDR3 has 17 residues. Losses at the gene ends were 4 bases for V and 2 bases for J; bases not matched to a gene: 14. Germline CDR1 and CDR2: SGDLS and YYNGEE. Individuals aged roughly 18 to 90 years were recruited from some 26 US areas. Donors were grouped by their self-reported clinical history. Before being deemed recovered, Cohort 3 donors had two negative PCRs, clearance, or symptom resolution.

Sequences were obtained from PBMCs or T cells enriched from blood (not recorded which). J is TRBJ1-1 and V is TRBV9, with 7 bases aligning to TRBD1. The receptor was isolated from a man aged 18-30 years who had recovered from COVID-19. This CDR3 is CASSTRPNRGLNTEAFF. CDR3 nucleotides: TGTGCCAGCAGCACACGCCCCAACAGGGGTCTAAACACTGAAGCTTTCTTT.